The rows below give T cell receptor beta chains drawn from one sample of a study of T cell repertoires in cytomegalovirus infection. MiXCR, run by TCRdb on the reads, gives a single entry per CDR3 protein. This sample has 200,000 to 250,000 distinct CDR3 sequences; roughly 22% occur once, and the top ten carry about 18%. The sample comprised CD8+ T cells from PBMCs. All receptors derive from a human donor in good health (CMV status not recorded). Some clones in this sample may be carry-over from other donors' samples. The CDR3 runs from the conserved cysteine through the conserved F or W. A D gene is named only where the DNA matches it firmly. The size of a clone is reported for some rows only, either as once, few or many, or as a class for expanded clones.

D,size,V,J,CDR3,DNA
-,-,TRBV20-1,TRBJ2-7,CSAREAGAPSLEQYF,TGCAGTGCTAGAGAGGCGGGGGCTCCTTCTCTGGAGCAGTACTTC
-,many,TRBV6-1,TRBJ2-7,CASSEAQGLGYEQYF,TGTGCCAGCAGTGAAGCCCAGGGGCTAGGCTACGAGCAGTACTTC
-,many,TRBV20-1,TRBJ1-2,CSAKDGATYGYTF,TGCAGTGCCAAAGACGGGGCCACCTATGGCTACACCTTC
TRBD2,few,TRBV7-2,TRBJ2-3,CASEGLAVRDTQYF,TGTGCCAGCGAGGGACTAGCGGTTCGAGATACGCAGTATTTT
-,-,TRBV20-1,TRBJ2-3,CSARRAPGTDTQYF,TGCAGTGCCAGACGGGCCCCAGGCACAGATACGCAGTATTTT
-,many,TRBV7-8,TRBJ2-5,CASSPKAPWQKETQYF,TGTGCCAGCAGCCCGAAGGCCCCGTGGCAGAAAGAGACCCAGTACTTC
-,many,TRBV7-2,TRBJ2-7,CASSLGLGSYEQYF,TGTGCCAGCAGCTTGGGGTTAGGATCCTACGAGCAGTACTTC
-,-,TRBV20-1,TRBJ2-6,CSALPPGANVLTF,TGCAGTGCTCTCCCTCCTGGGGCCAACGTCCTGACTTTC
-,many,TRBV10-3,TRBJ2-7,CAISGETDYEQYF,TGTGCCATCAGTGGCGAGACAGACTACGAGCAGTACTTC
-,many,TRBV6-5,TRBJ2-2,CASSYFTGEAGELFF,TGTGCCAGCAGTTACTTTACAGGCGAGGCCGGGGAGCTGTTTTTT
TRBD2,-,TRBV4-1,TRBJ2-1,CASTQGLAGGVDEQFF,TGCGCCAGCACCCAGGGGCTAGCGGGGGGGGTCGATGAGCAGTTCTTC
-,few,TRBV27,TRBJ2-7,CASSLQAGVEQYF,TGTGCCAGCAGTTTACAAGCAGGGGTAGAGCAGTACTTC
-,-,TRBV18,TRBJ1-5,CASSPPTGNQPQHF,TGTGCCAGCTCACCACCGACAGGCAATCAGCCCCAGCATTTT
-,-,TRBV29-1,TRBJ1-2,CSVEEGLGYGYTF,TGCAGCGTTGAAGAGGGATTGGGCTATGGCTACACCTTC
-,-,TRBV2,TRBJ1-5,CASSERRENQPQHF,TGTGCCAGCAGTGAACGGCGAGAAAATCAGCCCCAGCATTTT
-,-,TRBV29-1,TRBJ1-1,CSVPGGTGTEAFF,TGCAGCGTTCCCGGGGGGACTGGGACTGAAGCTTTCTTT
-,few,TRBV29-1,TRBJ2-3,CSVEETVTSTDTQYF,TGCAGCGTTGAAGAAACAGTAACTAGCACAGATACGCAGTATTTT
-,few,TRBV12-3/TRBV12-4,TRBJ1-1,CASSLAGEATEAFF,TGTGCCAGCAGTTTGGCAGGGGAGGCCACTGAAGCTTTCTTT
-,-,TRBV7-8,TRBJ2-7,CASRLTGLSSYEQCF,TGTGCCAGCAGACTCACAGGGTTGAGCTCCTACGAGCAGTGCTTC
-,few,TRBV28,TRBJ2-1,CASSFQGLAAEQFF,TGTGCCAGCAGTTTTCAGGGGTTGGCGGCTGAGCAGTTCTTC
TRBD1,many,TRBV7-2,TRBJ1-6,CASRLWDRGNSPLHF,TGTGCCAGCAGACTATGGGACAGGGGGAATTCACCCCTCCACTTT
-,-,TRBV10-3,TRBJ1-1,CAISGHLNTEAFF,TGTGCCATCAGTGGCCATTTGAACACTGAAGCTTTCTTT
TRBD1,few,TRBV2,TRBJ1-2,CASSTGDSSNYGYTF,TGTGCCAGCAGCACCGGGGACAGTTCTAACTATGGCTACACCTTC
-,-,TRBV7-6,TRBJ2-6,CASSYAPGGANVLTF,TGTGCCAGCAGCTATGCCCCGGGGGGGGCCAACGTCCTGACTTTC
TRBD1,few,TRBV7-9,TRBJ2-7,CASSGDRGNEQYF,TGTGCCAGCAGCGGGGACAGGGGTAACGAGCAGTACTTC
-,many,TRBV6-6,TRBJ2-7,CASSRGVATYEQYF,TGTGCCAGCAGCCGAGGGGTGGCTACCTACGAGCAGTACTTC
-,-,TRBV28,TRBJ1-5,CASSPITGISNQPQHF,TGTGCCAGCAGCCCCATAACAGGGATCAGCAATCAGCCCCAGCATTTT
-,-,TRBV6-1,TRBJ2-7,CASRAPTVGIYEQYF,TGTGCCAGCAGAGCCCCTACGGTAGGGATCTACGAGCAGTACTTC
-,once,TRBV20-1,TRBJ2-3,CSARDEKRWDTQYF,TGCAGTGCTAGAGATGAGAAGCGATGGGATACGCAGTATTTT
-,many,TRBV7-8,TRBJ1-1,CASTIGNTEAFF,TGTGCCAGCACCATAGGCAACACTGAAGCTTTCTTT
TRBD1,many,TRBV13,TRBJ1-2,CASSPRQGDVYGYTF,TGTGCCAGCAGCCCAAGACAGGGGGATGTCTATGGCTACACCTTC
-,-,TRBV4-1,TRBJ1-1,CASSSPGAGLTEAFF,TGCGCCAGCAGCTCACCCGGAGCAGGGTTAACTGAAGCTTTCTTT
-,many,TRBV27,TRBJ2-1,CASTLTYNEQFF,TGTGCCAGCACCCTCACCTACAATGAGCAGTTCTTC
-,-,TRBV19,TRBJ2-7,CASSHTGESYEQYF,TGTGCCAGTAGTCACACGGGAGAGAGCTACGAGCAGTACTTC
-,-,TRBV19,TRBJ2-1,CASSISGDPYNEQFF,TGTGCCAGTAGTATATCCGGGGATCCCTACAATGAGCAGTTCTTC
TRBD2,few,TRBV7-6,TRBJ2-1,CASSGLAGGYNEQFF,TGTGCCAGCAGCGGACTAGCGGGGGGGTACAATGAGCAGTTCTTC
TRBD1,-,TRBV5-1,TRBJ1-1,CASSLRQGSGTEAFF,TGCGCCAGCAGCTTGAGACAGGGGAGCGGCACTGAAGCTTTCTTT
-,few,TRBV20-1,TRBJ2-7,CSARVWAVAATYEQYF,TGCAGTGCTAGAGTCTGGGCAGTAGCGGCTACCTACGAGCAGTACTTC
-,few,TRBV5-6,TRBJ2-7,CASSLGGGPLDEQYF,TGTGCCAGCAGCTTGGGTGGGGGCCCCCTGGACGAGCAGTACTTC
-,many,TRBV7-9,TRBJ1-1,CASRVGQEAFF,TGTGCCAGCAGGGTCGGCCAGGAAGCTTTCTTT
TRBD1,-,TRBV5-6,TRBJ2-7,CASSPRQGGYEQYF,TGTGCCAGCAGCCCCCGACAGGGGGGCTACGAGCAGTACTTC
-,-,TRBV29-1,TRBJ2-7,CSVEDGARGTYEQYF,TGCAGCGTTGAAGATGGAGCCAGGGGAACCTACGAGCAGTACTTC
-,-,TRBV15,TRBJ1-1,CATSRDHEGGDTEAFF,TGTGCCACCAGCAGAGATCATGAAGGAGGGGACACTGAAGCTTTCTTT
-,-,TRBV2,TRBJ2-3,CASSDDPDANGGQTGTDTQYF,TGTGCCAGCAGTGATGATCCCGATGCTAACGGCGGTCAAACTGGCACAGATACGCAGTATTTT
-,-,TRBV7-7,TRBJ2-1,CASSPSDNNEQFF,TGTGCCAGCAGCCCCTCCGATAACAATGAGCAGTTCTTC
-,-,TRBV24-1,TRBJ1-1,CATSDGYLEAFF,TGTGCCACCAGTGATGGCTACCTTGAAGCTTTCTTT
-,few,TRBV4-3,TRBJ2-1,CASSQERGGAGNEQFF,TGCGCCAGCAGCCAAGAACGAGGGGGGGCCGGGAATGAGCAGTTCTTC
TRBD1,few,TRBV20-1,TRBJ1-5,CSARSGQGNQPQHF,TGCAGTGCTAGATCGGGACAGGGCAATCAGCCCCAGCATTTT
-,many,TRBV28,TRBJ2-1,CASSLTSANEQFF,TGTGCCAGCAGTTTAACGTCTGCCAATGAGCAGTTCTTC
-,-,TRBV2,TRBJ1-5,CASSEGGTSQHF,TGTGCCAGCAGTGAAGGAGGGACGTCCCAGCATTTT
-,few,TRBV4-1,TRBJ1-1,CASSQEISEAFF,TGCGCCAGCAGCCAAGAAATCTCTGAAGCTTTCTTT
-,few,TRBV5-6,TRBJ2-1,CASSSTLNEQFF,TGTGCCAGCAGCTCCACACTCAATGAGCAGTTCTTC